These T cell receptor beta chains were read from a single sample in a study of response to subunit inactivated influenza vaccine. TCRdb independently ran MiXCR on the RT-PCR reads; one entry per CDR3 protein. The sample carries about 520,000 distinct CDR3 sequences, 25% recorded once. The sequencing used CD4+ T cells sorted from PBMCs, collected 5 days after vaccination. These receptors all stem from a man over 45 who received an inactivated influenza vaccine. Each CDR3 is given with its conserved first and last residue. The D gene is left open where the match is weak.

D gene	V gene	J gene	CDR3 protein
TRBD1	TRBV5-1	TRBJ2-4	CASSLGQGPDIQYF
-	TRBV11-1	TRBJ2-3	CASSTIRTLGYSRTDTQYF
-	TRBV5-8	TRBJ2-3	CASSLVRGSTDTQYF
-	TRBV11-2	TRBJ2-3	CASSLVGGRTDTQYF
-	TRBV3-1	TRBJ1-5	CASSPSGEPGSQHF
-	TRBV7-9	TRBJ1-6	CASSSTPGTPNSPLHF
-	TRBV20-1	TRBJ2-5	CSARGATRETQYF
-	TRBV10-3	TRBJ2-7	CAISESVGSNAYEQYF
-	TRBV7-9	TRBJ2-7	CASSLTRKGNEQYF
-	TRBV7-2	TRBJ1-5	CASSRPPQPQHF
TRBD2	TRBV11-2	TRBJ2-1	CASTLLSSGVDSYNEQFF
-	TRBV20-1	TRBJ2-2	CSAYLPGELFF
-	TRBV6-5	TRBJ2-7	CASSYSRGRATYEQYF
-	TRBV30	TRBJ2-1	CAWRGGTAYNEQFF
-	TRBV7-2	TRBJ1-1	CASSLGRGFGTEAFF
-	TRBV20-1	TRBJ2-1	CSARARADFYNEQFF
-	TRBV29-1	TRBJ1-2	CSGQEARGYTF
TRBD1	TRBV16	TRBJ2-3	CASSRRPPGQGAADTQYF
TRBD2	TRBV7-2	TRBJ2-1	CASTQSGGVSEQFF
-	TRBV20-1	TRBJ2-1	CSAKRESSYNEQFF
-	TRBV3-1	TRBJ2-5	CASSFLQGGETQYF
-	TRBV29-1	TRBJ2-3	CSVYQGYSTDTQYF
TRBD2	TRBV20-1	TRBJ2-1	CSARDPAGVISYNEQFF
-	TRBV6-2/TRBV6-3	TRBJ1-6	CASSSFQGLHF
TRBD2	TRBV20-1	TRBJ2-1	CSARRGTSGRHDEQFF
-	TRBV12-3/TRBV12-4	TRBJ2-1	CASTFGRLRLNEQFF
-	TRBV5-1	TRBJ2-6	CASSFDGGSGANVLTF
-	TRBV7-9	TRBJ2-1	CASSSPRQGRSYNEQFF
-	TRBV6-6	TRBJ2-7	CASSYAASYEQYF
-	TRBV29-1	TRBJ1-2	CSVDRQGYGYTF
-	TRBV29-1	TRBJ1-2	CSVGGQINYGYTF
-	TRBV10-3	TRBJ1-3	CAISDWQASGNTIYF
-	TRBV7-8	TRBJ2-5	CASSLKWVMETQYF
-	TRBV10-3	TRBJ1-6	CAISEVKGNSPLHF
-	TRBV7-2	TRBJ1-4	CASSSQGIANEKLFF
TRBD2	TRBV25-1	TRBJ2-1	CASSRLAGESYNEQFF
TRBD2	TRBV5-6	TRBJ2-1	CASSWTSGSRDEQFF
-	TRBV20-1	TRBJ2-1	CSAEDVNEQFF
-	TRBV10-3	TRBJ2-1	CAISDRRGDNHNEQFF
TRBD2	TRBV20-1	TRBJ2-3	CSGLAGAADTQYF
-	TRBV20-1	TRBJ2-7	CSARDVLGDEQYF
-	TRBV29-1	TRBJ2-1	CSVVRGGTSSYNEQFF
-	TRBV7-7	TRBJ2-5	CASSLVLNPQETQYF
-	TRBV27	TRBJ2-7	CASSSQGISYEQYF
-	TRBV7-9	TRBJ1-6	CASSQGPRLLHF
-	TRBV27	TRBJ2-3	CASTLSWDTDTQYF
TRBD1	TRBV5-1	TRBJ2-3	CASSPTTRGPTDTQYF
TRBD2	TRBV4-3	TRBJ2-1	CASSQDGGSGGAPRNEQFF
-	TRBV20-1	TRBJ2-1	CSARPRRGYNEQFF
-	TRBV12-3/TRBV12-4	TRBJ2-3	CASSSREAPSQYF
TRBD1	TRBV29-1	TRBJ1-1	CSAGHGTGDTEAFF
-	TRBV7-2	TRBJ2-7	CASSFSSFKFGNLEQYF
TRBD2	TRBV20-1	TRBJ2-2	CSAAAGATGELFF
-	TRBV28	TRBJ1-6	CASTSPTVHNSPLHF
-	TRBV25-1	TRBJ2-1	CASRPEVRYNEQFF
-	TRBV29-1	TRBJ1-2	CSAEGGTGGYTF
-	TRBV18	TRBJ1-2	CASSPPPAVPYGYTF
TRBD2	TRBV3-1	TRBJ2-5	CASSHPGLAGDGTQYF
-	TRBV7-2	TRBJ2-7	CASSPVLYEQYF